This TCR beta chain was observed in a study of T-cell memory formation after mild COVID-19. The germline V gene encodes CDR1 SEHNR and CDR2 FQNEAQ (reference sequence). This CDR3 has 17 residues. The trim removed 1 base at V and 2 bases at J, leaving 7 bases unmatched. Each CDR3 protein is one row after TCRdb ran MiXCR on the 5' RACE reads. The sample consists of 300,000 to 400,000 distinct CDR3 sequences, under 30% of them appearing once. This receptor was taken from an adult woman who had mild COVID-19 (a few samples of this study predate the infection). Cell type and time point are not known. The sequenced sample was PBMCs or a T cell subset sorted from them (not recorded which). This chain links TRBV7-9 with TRBJ1-5, with 8 bases aligning to TRBD1. This CDR3 is CASSLDSTGGGNQPQHF. The CDR3 DNA reads as TGTGCCAGCAGCTTAGATAGTACAGGGGGTGGCAATCAGCCCCAGCATTTT.